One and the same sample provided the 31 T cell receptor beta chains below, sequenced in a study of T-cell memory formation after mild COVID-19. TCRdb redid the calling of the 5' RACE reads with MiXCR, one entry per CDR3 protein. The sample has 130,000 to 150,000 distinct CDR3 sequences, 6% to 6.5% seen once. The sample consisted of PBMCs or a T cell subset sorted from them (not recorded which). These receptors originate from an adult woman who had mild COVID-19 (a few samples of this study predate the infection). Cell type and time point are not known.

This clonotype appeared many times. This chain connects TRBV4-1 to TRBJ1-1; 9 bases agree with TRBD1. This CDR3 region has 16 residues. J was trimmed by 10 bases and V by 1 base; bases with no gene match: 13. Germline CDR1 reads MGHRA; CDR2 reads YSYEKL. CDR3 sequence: CASSQVGQGLRNGAFF. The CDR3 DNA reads TGCGCCAGCAGCCAAGTGGGACAGGGCCTCCGAAACGGAGCTTTCTTT.

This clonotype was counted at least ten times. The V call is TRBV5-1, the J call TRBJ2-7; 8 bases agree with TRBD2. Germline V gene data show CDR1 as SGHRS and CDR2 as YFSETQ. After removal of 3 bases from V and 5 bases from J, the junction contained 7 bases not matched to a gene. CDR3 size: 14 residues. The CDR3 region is CASSSSGSPDEQYF. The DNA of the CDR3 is TGCGCCAGCAGCTCAAGCGGGAGCCCTGACGAGCAGTACTTC.

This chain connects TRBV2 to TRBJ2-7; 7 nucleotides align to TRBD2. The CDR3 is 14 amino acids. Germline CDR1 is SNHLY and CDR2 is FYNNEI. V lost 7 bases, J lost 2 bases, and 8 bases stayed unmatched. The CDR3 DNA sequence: TGTGCCAGCATCATTGGACGGGAGGCCTACGAGCAGTACTTC. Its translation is CASIIGREAYEQYF. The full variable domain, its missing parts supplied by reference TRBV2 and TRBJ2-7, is EPEVTQTPSHQVTQMGQEVILRCVPISNHLYFYWYRQILGQKVEFLVSFYNNEISEKSEIFDDQFSVERPDGSNFTLKIRSTKLEDSAMYFCASIIGREAYEQYFGPGTRLTVT.

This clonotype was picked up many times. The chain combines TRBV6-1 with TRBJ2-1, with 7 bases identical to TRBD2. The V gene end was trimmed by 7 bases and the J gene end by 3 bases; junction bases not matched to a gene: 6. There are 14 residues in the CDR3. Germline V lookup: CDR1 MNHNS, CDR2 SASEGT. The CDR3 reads CASKKAGLYNEQFF. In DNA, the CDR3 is TGTGCCAGCAAGAAAGCGGGGCTCTACAATGAGCAGTTCTTC.

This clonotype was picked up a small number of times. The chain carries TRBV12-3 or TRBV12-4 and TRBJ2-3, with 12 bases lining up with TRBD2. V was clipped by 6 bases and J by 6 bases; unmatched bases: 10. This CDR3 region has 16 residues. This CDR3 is CASSMGLAGGWDTQYF. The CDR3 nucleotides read TGTGCCAGCAGCATGGGGCTAGCGGGGGGGTGGGATACGCAGTATTTT.

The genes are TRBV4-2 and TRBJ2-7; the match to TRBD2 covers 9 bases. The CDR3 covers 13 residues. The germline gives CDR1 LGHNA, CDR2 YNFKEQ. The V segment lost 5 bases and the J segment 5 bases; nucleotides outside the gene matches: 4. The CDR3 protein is CASSLSGGHEQYF. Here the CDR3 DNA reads TGTGCCAGCAGCTTAAGCGGGGGGCACGAGCAGTACTTC.

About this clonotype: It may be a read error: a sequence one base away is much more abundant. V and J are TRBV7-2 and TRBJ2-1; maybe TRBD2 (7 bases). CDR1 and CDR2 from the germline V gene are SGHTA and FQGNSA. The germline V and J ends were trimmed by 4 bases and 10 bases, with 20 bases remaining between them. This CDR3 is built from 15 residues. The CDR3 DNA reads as TGTGCCAGCAGCTCGAGCGGGGACACAAGCAAGGAGCAGTTCTTC. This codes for CASSSSGDTSKEQFF. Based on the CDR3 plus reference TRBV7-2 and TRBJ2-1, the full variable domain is GAGVSQSPSNKVTEKGKDVELRCDPISGHTALYWYRQSLGQGLEFLIYFQGNSAPDKSGLPSDRFSAERTGGSVSTLTIQRTQQEDSAVYLCASSSSGDTSKEQFFGPGTRLTVL.

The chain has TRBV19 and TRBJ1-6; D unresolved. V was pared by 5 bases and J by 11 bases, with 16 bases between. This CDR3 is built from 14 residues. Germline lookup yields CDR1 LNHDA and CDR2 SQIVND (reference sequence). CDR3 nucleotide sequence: TGTGCCAGTAGTGCAGGTGAGCGGATGACACCCCTCCACTTT. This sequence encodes CASSAGERMTPLHF.

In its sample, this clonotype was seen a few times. CDR3 sequence: CASSLGIGTGSSGNTIYF. The CDR3 DNA follows: TGTGCCAGCAGTTTAGGGATCGGGACAGGGAGCTCTGGAAACACCATATATTTT. The chain has TRBV27 and TRBJ1-3, with 9 bases lining up with TRBD1. Germline loops: CDR1 MNHEY, CDR2 SMNVEV (reference sequence). Trimming took 2 bases from V and 0 from J; bases not matched to a gene: 8. The CDR3 loop spans 18 amino acids.

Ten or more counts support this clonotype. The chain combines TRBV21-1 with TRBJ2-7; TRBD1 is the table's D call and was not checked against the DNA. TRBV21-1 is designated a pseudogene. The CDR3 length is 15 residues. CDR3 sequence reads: CASIYPDRTSYEQYF. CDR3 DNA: TGTGCCAGCATCTACCCGGACAGGACCTCCTACGAGCAGTACTTC.

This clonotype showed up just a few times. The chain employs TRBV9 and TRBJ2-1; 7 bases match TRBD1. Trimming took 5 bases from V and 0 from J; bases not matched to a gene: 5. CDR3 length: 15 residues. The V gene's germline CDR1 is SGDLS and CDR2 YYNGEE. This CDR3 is CASRKGASSYNEQFF. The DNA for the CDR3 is TGTGCCAGCAGGAAGGGGGCGAGCTCCTACAATGAGCAGTTCTTC.

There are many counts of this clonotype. CDR3: CASMNEQFF. The CDR3 coding sequence is TGTGCCAGCATGAATGAGCAGTTCTTC. The V call is TRBV27, the J call TRBJ2-1; no clear D. Germline CDR1 reads MNHEY; CDR2 reads SMNVEV (reference sequence). Trimming took 7 bases from V and 7 from J, leaving 2 bases between them. CDR3 length equals 9 residues.

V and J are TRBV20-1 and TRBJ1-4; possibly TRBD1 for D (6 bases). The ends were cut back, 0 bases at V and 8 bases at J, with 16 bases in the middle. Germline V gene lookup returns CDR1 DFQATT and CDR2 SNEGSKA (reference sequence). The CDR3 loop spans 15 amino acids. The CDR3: CSARDAGALGEKLFF. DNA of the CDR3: TGCAGTGCTAGAGATGCGGGGGCGCTCGGCGAAAAACTGTTTTTT.

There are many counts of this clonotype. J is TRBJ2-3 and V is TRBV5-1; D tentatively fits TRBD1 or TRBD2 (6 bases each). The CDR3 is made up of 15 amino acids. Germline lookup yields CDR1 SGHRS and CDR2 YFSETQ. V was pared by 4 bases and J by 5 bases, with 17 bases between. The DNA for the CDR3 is TGCGCCAGCAGCCCTCGTGGAGGGGGGATAGATACGCAGTATTTT. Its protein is CASSPRGGGIDTQYF.

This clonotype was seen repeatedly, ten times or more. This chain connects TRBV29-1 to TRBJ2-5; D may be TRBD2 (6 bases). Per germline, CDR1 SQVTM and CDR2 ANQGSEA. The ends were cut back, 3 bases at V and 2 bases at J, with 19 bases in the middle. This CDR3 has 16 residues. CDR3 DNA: TGCAGCGTTGATGCCCCTTTAGATCGGGGGCAAGAGACCCAGTACTTC. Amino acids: CSVDAPLDRGQETQYF.

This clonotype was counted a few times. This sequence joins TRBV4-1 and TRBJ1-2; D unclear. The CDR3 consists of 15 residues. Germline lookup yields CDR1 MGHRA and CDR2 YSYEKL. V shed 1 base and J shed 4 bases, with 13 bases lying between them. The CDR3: CASSQVTGEGYGYTF. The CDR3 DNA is TGCGCCAGCAGCCAAGTTACGGGCGAGGGCTATGGCTACACCTTC.

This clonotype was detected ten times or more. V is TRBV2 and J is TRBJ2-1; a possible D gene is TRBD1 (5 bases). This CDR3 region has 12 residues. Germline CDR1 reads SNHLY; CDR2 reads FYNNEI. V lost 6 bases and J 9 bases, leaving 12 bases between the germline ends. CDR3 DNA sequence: TGTGCCAGCAGGGAGACAGCATTTGAGCAGTTCTTC. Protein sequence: CASRETAFEQFF. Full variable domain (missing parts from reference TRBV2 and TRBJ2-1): EPEVTQTPSHQVTQMGQEVILRCVPISNHLYFYWYRQILGQKVEFLVSFYNNEISEKSEIFDDQFSVERPDGSNFTLKIRSTKLEDSAMYFCASRETAFEQFFGPGTRLTVL.

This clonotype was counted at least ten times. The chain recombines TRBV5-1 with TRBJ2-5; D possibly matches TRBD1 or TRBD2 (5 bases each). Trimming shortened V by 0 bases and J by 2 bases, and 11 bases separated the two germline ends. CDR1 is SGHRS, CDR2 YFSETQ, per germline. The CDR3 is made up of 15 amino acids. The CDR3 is CASSLAPGPQETQYF. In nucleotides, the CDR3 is TGCGCCAGCAGCTTGGCTCCGGGGCCACAAGAGACCCAGTACTTC.

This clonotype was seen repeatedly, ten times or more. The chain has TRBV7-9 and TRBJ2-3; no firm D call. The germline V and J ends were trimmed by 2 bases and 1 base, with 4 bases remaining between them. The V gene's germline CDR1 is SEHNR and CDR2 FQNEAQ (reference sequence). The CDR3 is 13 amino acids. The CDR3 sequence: CASSLSGTDTQYF. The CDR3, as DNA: TGTGCCAGCAGCTTAAGCGGCACAGATACGCAGTATTTT. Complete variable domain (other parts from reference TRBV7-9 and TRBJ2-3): DTGVSQNPRHKITKRGQNVTFRCDPISEHNRLYWYRQTLGQGPEFLTYFQNEAQLEKSRLLSDRFSAERPKGSFSTLEIQRTEQGDSAMYLCASSLSGTDTQYFGPGTRLTVL.

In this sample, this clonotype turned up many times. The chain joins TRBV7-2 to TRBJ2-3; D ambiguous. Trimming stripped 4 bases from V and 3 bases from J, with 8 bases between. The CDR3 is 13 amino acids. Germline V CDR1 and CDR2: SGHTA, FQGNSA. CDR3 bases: TGTGCCAGCAGCTCCAGCGTGACAGATACGCAGTATTTT. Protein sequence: CASSSSVTDTQYF.

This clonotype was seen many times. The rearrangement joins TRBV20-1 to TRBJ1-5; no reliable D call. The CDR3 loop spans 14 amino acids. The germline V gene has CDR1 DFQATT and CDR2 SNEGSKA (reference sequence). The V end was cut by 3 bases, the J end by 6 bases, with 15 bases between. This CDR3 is CSARPSGNPQPQHF. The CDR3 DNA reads TGCAGTGCTAGGCCGTCGGGGAACCCTCAGCCCCAGCATTTT.

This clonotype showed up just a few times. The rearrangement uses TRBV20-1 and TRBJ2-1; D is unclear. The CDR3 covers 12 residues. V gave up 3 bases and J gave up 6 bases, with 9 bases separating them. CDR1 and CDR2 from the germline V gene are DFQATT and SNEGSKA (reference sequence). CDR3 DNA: TGCAGTGCTAGGACCGCGGCCAATGAGCAGTTCTTC. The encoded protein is CSARTAANEQFF.

CDR3 residues: CASKSSGANVLTF. The DNA for the CDR3 is TGTGCCAGTAAAAGCTCTGGGGCCAACGTCCTGACTTTC. The chain employs TRBV3-1 and TRBJ2-6; D is unclear. Trimming left V 9 bases short and J 0 bases short, with 6 bases between. CDR1 and CDR2 from the germline V gene are LGHDT and YNNKEL (reference sequence). CDR3 length: 13 residues. The whole variable domain, filled in from reference TRBV3-1 and TRBJ2-6, reads DTAVSQTPKYLVTQMGNDKSIKCEQNLGHDTMYWYKQDSKKFLKIMFSYNNKELIINETVPNRFSPKSPDKAHLNLHINSLELGDSAVYFCASKSSGANVLTFGAGSRLTVL.

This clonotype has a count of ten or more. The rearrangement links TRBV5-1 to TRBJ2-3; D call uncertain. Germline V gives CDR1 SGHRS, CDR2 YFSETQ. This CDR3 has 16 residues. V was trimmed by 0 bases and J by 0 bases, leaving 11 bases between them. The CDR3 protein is CASSLDSDLSTDTQYF. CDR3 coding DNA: TGCGCCAGCAGCTTGGATTCCGACCTTAGCACAGATACGCAGTATTTT.

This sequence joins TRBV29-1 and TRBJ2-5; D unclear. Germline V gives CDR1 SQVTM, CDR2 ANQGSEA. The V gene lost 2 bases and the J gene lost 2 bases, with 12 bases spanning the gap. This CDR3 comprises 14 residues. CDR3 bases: TGCAGCGTTGAAAAGCGTAACTTACAAGAGACCCAGTACTTC. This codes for CSVEKRNLQETQYF.

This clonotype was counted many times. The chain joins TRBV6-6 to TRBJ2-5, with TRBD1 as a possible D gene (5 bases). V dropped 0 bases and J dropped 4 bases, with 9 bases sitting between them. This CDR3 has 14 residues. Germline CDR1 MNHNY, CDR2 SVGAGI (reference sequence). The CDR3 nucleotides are TGTGCCAGCAGTTACTCAGTAGGGGCAGAGACCCAGTACTTC. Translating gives CASSYSVGAETQYF.

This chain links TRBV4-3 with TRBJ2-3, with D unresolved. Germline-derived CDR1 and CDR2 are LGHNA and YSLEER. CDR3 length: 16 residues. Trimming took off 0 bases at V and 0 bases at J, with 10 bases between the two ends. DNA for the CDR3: TGCGCCAGCAGCCAAGACGTGACCCCTAGCACAGATACGCAGTATTTT. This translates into CASSQDVTPSTDTQYF.

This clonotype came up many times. The CDR3 region has the DNA TGCGCCAGCAGCTGGGGGGGTGACAATGAGCAGTTCTTC. Translation gives CASSWGGDNEQFF. V usage is TRBV5-1 and J usage is TRBJ2-1; 7 positions agree with TRBD2. This CDR3 comprises 13 residues. Looked up from germline, CDR1 is SGHRS and CDR2 is YFSETQ. V trimming: 3 bases; J trimming: 5 bases; junction bases outside the gene matches: 2.

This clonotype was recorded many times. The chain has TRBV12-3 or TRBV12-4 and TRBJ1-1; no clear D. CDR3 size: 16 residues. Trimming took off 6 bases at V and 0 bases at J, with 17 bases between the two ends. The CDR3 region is CASRIGWGFVNTEAFF. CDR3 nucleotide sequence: TGTGCCAGCAGGATAGGTTGGGGATTCGTGAACACTGAAGCTTTCTTT.

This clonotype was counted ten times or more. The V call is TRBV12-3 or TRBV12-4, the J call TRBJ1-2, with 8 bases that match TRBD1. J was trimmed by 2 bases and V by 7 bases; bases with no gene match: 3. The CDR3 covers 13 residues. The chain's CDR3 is CASIRTGNYGYTF. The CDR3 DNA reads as TGTGCCAGCATCCGGACAGGGAACTATGGCTACACCTTC.

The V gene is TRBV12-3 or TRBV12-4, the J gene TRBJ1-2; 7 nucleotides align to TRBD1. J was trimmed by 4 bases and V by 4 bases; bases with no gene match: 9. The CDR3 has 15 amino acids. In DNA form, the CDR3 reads TGTGCCAGCAGTTCACAGACAGGGTCGGGCTATGGCTACACCTTC. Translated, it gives CASSSQTGSGYGYTF.